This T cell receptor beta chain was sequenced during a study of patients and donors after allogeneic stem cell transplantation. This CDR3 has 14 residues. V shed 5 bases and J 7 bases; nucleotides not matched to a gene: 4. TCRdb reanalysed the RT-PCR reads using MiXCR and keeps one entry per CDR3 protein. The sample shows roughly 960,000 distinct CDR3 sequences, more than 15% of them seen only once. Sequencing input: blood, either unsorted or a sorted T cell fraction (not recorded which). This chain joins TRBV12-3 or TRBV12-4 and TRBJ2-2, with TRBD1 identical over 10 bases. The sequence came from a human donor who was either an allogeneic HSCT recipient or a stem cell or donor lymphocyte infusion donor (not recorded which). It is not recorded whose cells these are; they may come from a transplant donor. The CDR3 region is CASSRQGAGGELFF. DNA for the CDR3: TGTGCCAGCAGTAGACAGGGGGCCGGCGGGGAGCTGTTTTTT.